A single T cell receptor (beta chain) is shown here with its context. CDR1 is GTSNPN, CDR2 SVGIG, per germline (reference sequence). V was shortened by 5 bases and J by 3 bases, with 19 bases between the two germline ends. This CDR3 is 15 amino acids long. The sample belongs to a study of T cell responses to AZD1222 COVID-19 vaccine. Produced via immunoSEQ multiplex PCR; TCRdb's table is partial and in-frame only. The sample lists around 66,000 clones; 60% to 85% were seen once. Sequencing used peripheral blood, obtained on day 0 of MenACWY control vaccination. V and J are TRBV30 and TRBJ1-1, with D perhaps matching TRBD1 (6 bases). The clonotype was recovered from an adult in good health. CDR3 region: CAWYRPKNRDTEAFF. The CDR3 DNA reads TGTGCCTGGTATCGACCTAAAAACAGGGACACTGAAGCTTTCTTT.